The rows below give T cell receptor beta chains drawn from one sample of a study of blood T cell repertoires in COVID-19. The protocol was immunoSEQ multiplex PCR, while the TCRdb copy is restricted to in-frame clones and leaves out a portion. The sample has around 260,000 clones; 65% to 90% are singletons. The sample comprised peripheral blood. The receptors come from a human donor in a cohort sampled during active COVID-19. Both conserved end residues are part of each CDR3. Each record gives: V gene, clone size, D gene, J gene, CDR3 protein, CDR3 DNA. The D gene is left open where the match is weak. Expanded clones get a size class; other rows say once, few or many, or leave the size out.

v_call: TRBV28; clone_size: -; d_call: -; j_call: TRBJ2-1; cdr3_aa: CASSRHESLTEQFF; cdr3_nt: TGTGCCAGCAGTCGACACGAGAGCCTCACTGAGCAGTTCTTC
v_call: TRBV7-2; clone_size: -; d_call: -; j_call: TRBJ1-3; cdr3_aa: CASSPGYGNTIYF; cdr3_nt: TGTGCCAGCAGCCCAGGGTACGGAAACACCATATATTTT
v_call: TRBV2; clone_size: -; d_call: TRBD2; j_call: TRBJ2-7; cdr3_aa: CAGIQLTSGIGEQYF; cdr3_nt: TGTGCCGGAATTCAACTGACTAGCGGGATAGGTGAGCAGTACTTC
v_call: TRBV5-1; clone_size: -; d_call: -; j_call: TRBJ2-7; cdr3_aa: CASSSETASYEQYF; cdr3_nt: TGCGCCAGCAGCTCGGAGACAGCCTCCTACGAGCAGTACTTC
v_call: TRBV6-4; clone_size: -; d_call: -; j_call: TRBJ2-3; cdr3_aa: CASSSLADTQYF; cdr3_nt: TGTGCCAGCAGTTCTCTAGCGGATACGCAGTATTTT
v_call: TRBV11-2; clone_size: -; d_call: -; j_call: TRBJ2-3; cdr3_aa: CASSLVAGAGDTQYF; cdr3_nt: TGTGCCAGCAGCTTAGTTGCAGGGGCTGGAGATACGCAGTATTTT
v_call: TRBV18; clone_size: -; d_call: TRBD1; j_call: TRBJ1-5; cdr3_aa: CASSEGQRTQPQHF; cdr3_nt: TGTGCCAGCTCGGAGGGACAGAGGACTCAGCCCCAGCATTTT
v_call: TRBV5-1; clone_size: -; d_call: TRBD2; j_call: TRBJ2-5; cdr3_aa: CASSQLANPQETQYF; cdr3_nt: TGCGCCAGCAGCCAACTAGCGAATCCTCAAGAGACCCAGTACTTC
v_call: TRBV15; clone_size: -; d_call: TRBD1; j_call: TRBJ2-7; cdr3_aa: CATSPRTGKREQYF; cdr3_nt: TGTGCCACCAGCCCCCGGACAGGGAAGCGCGAGCAGTACTTC
v_call: TRBV27; clone_size: -; d_call: -; j_call: TRBJ1-4; cdr3_aa: CASLGRGGEKLFF; cdr3_nt: TGTGCCAGCCTTGGGAGGGGTGGAGAAAAACTGTTTTTT
v_call: TRBV7-9; clone_size: -; d_call: -; j_call: TRBJ2-5; cdr3_aa: CASSREGSQYF; cdr3_nt: TGTGCCAGCAGCCGAGAGGGATCCCAGTACTTC
v_call: TRBV4-1; clone_size: once; d_call: -; j_call: TRBJ2-7; cdr3_aa: CASSQQVTSEQYF; cdr3_nt: TGCGCCAGCAGCCAACAGGTTACCAGCGAGCAGTACTTC
v_call: TRBV6-2/TRBV6-3; clone_size: -; d_call: TRBD1; j_call: TRBJ1-2; cdr3_aa: CASSRDRDYGYTF; cdr3_nt: TGTGCCAGCAGCCGCGACAGGGACTATGGCTACACCTTC
v_call: TRBV6-5; clone_size: -; d_call: TRBD1; j_call: TRBJ2-3; cdr3_aa: CASSWGSLRGDTQYF; cdr3_nt: TGTGCCAGCAGTTGGGGCAGCCTCAGGGGGGATACGCAGTATTTT
v_call: TRBV27; clone_size: -; d_call: -; j_call: TRBJ2-5; cdr3_aa: CASSLANQGETQYF; cdr3_nt: TGTGCCAGCAGCCTAGCAAACCAAGGGGAGACCCAGTACTTC
v_call: TRBV5-4; clone_size: once; d_call: -; j_call: TRBJ2-7; cdr3_aa: CASSLTGGDEQYF; cdr3_nt: TGTGCCAGCAGCTTGACAGGGGGGGACGAGCAGTACTTC
v_call: TRBV29-1; clone_size: -; d_call: TRBD2; j_call: TRBJ2-2; cdr3_aa: CSAMTSGRHYGELFF; cdr3_nt: TGCAGCGCCATGACTAGCGGGAGACATTACGGGGAGCTGTTTTTT
v_call: TRBV6-2/TRBV6-3; clone_size: few; d_call: -; j_call: TRBJ2-3; cdr3_aa: CASSYSTYRLGTDTQYF; cdr3_nt: TGTGCCAGCAGTTACTCGACTTACAGGTTGGGCACAGATACGCAGTATTTT
v_call: TRBV4-1; clone_size: -; d_call: TRBD1; j_call: TRBJ2-4; cdr3_aa: CASSQGETGVVIQYF; cdr3_nt: TGCGCCAGCAGCCAAGGGGAGACAGGGGTGGTCATTCAGTACTTC
v_call: TRBV13; clone_size: -; d_call: -; j_call: TRBJ2-1; cdr3_aa: CASSFTSQSGEQFF; cdr3_nt: TGTGCCAGCAGCTTTACATCGCAGTCGGGTGAGCAGTTCTTC
v_call: TRBV7-2; clone_size: once; d_call: TRBD2; j_call: TRBJ2-5; cdr3_aa: CASSLSRGAGGRETQYF; cdr3_nt: TGTGCCAGCAGCCTTTCCCGGGGAGCGGGAGGCCGGGAGACCCAGTACTTC